One and the same sample provided the 11 T cell receptor beta chains below, sequenced in a study of T cells in Graves' hyperthyroidism and ophthalmopathy. Amplified regions were TCR beta CDR3 sequences from RNA transcripts. An initial round of RT-PCR targeting the TCR CDR3 relied on the HTBI primer set. MiXCR was run by TCRdb on the multiplex PCR reads, yielding one entry per CDR3 protein. The sample comprises 500,000 to 700,000 distinct CDR3 sequences, 16% of which are singletons, and about 17% rests with the top ten. The material sequenced was blood. The origin of the receptors is a young woman with Graves' hyperthyroidism.

This clonotype was picked up a small number of times. A much bigger clone sits one base away, suggesting this may be a read error. The rearrangement uses TRBV6-1 and TRBJ2-5; 9 bases fit TRBD2. Near its end, the DNA agrees better with TRBJ2-1, so the J call may be wrong. Germline V lookup: CDR1 MNHNS, CDR2 SASEGT. The CDR3 consists of 17 residues. DNA of the CDR3: TGTGCCAGCAGTGAATGGTCCAGCGGGGGGAGTCAAGAGACCCAGTTCTTC. This gives the protein CASSEWSSGGSQETQFF.

This clonotype was recorded many times. This chain links TRBV12-5 with TRBJ1-2; the D gene is possibly TRBD1 (6 bases). The germline CDR1 and CDR2 sequences are LGHNT and FRNRAP. The CDR3 extends over 17 amino acids. Deletions cut 4 bases from V and 4 bases from J, with 22 bases between. Here the CDR3 DNA reads TGTGCTAGTGGTTGGACACGCCCGGGCAGGGGCAGCTATGGCTACACCTTC. Protein: CASGWTRPGRGSYGYTF.

At least ten counts were recorded for this clonotype. V is TRBV24-1 and J is TRBJ2-3, with TRBD1 matching over 7 bases. Trimming cost V 3 bases and J 0 bases; bases outside gene matches: 2. The germline gives CDR1 KGHDR, CDR2 SFDVKD. The CDR3 extends over 15 amino acids. The chain's CDR3 is CATSDPGQSTDTQYF. CDR3 in DNA: TGTGCCACCAGTGATCCGGGACAGAGCACAGATACGCAGTATTTT.

This clonotype has at least ten counts. This chain links TRBV12-3 or TRBV12-4 with TRBJ1-5; TRBD1 matches at 8 bases. The CDR3 has 17 amino acids. The junction had 9 bases not matched to a gene; V was cut back by 5 bases and J by 0 bases. CDR3 coding DNA: TGTGCCAGCAGTACGACAGGGGCGATTCTTAGCAATCAGCCCCAGCATTTT. Its protein is CASSTTGAILSNQPQHF.

This clonotype was found many times. The genes are TRBV5-1 and TRBJ1-1; TRBD1 is a possible D gene (6 bases). CDR1 and CDR2 from the germline V gene are SGHRS and YFSETQ. The CDR3 loop spans 14 amino acids. V lost 2 bases to trimming and J lost 5 bases, with 13 bases between them. In nucleotides, the CDR3 is TGCGCCAGCAGCTTTGTATGGGGGCGAACTGAAGCTTTCTTT. It is translated as CASSFVWGRTEAFF.

This clonotype was found many times. The genes are TRBV7-6 and TRBJ2-7; TRBD2 might be the D (5 bases). Germline V CDR1 and CDR2: SGHVS, FNYEAQ. The CDR3 loop spans 16 amino acids. V was pared by 0 bases and J by 4 bases, with 16 bases between. The CDR3 region has the DNA TGTGCCAGCAGCTTAGCGATCGGGGTTCATTGGTACGAGCAGTACTTC. Translated: CASSLAIGVHWYEQYF.

CDR3 sequence reads: CASSRDKAATNEKLFF. In nucleotides, the CDR3 is TGCGCCAGCAGCCGAGATAAGGCAGCAACTAATGAAAAACTGTTTTTT. The chain uses TRBV5-1 and TRBJ1-4; D gene unclear. CDR1 and CDR2 (germline): SGHRS, YFSETQ. With 4 bases removed from V and 0 bases from J, the gap between germline ends came to 13 bases. This CDR3 is 16 amino acids long. The variable domain in full, completed from reference TRBV5-1 and TRBJ1-4, reads KAGVTQTPRYLIKTRGQQVTLSCSPISGHRSVSWYQQTPGQGLQFLFEYFSETQRNKGNFPGRFSGRQFSNSRSEMNVSTLELGDSALYLCASSRDKAATNEKLFFGSGTQLSVL.

This clonotype appeared many times. The chain couples TRBV5-1 to TRBJ1-4; D not resolved. The CDR3 has 14 residues. The V gene lost 0 bases and the J gene lost 2 bases, with 5 bases spanning the gap. Germline V gene data show CDR1 as SGHRS and CDR2 as YFSETQ. CDR3 sequence reads: CASSLVSTNEKLFF. The CDR3 region has the DNA TGCGCCAGCAGCTTGGTTTCCACTAATGAAAAACTGTTTTTT.

This clonotype was detected many times. This chain links TRBV19 with TRBJ2-1; 10 positions agree with TRBD2. V was clipped by 5 bases and J by 7 bases; unmatched bases: 8. The CDR3 length is 15 residues. CDR1 and CDR2 from the germline V gene are LNHDA and SQIVND (reference sequence). The CDR3 DNA sequence: TGTGCCAGTAGTGGAGCGGGAGGGCCCGTGAATGAGCAGTTCTTC. Amino acids: CASSGAGGPVNEQFF.

The genes are TRBV20-1 and TRBJ1-6; D is possibly TRBD1 (6 bases). Germline V gene sequence: CDR1 DFQATT, CDR2 SNEGSKA (reference sequence). V lost 6 bases and J 7 bases, leaving 16 bases between the germline ends. The length of the CDR3 is 14 residues. CDR3 in amino acids: CSAKQGPPNSPLHF. The CDR3 coding sequence is TGCAGTGCCAAACAGGGACCTCCAAATTCACCCCTCCACTTT.

This rearrangement joins TRBV5-1 to TRBJ2-2; 8 bases agree with TRBD1. The junction had 6 bases not matched to a gene; V was cut back by 4 bases and J by 4 bases. Per germline, CDR1 SGHRS and CDR2 YFSETQ. The CDR3 is 15 residues long. CDR3 DNA sequence: TGCGCCAGCAGCCAACCTACAGGGGGCACCGGGGAGCTGTTTTTT. Its translation: CASSQPTGGTGELFF.